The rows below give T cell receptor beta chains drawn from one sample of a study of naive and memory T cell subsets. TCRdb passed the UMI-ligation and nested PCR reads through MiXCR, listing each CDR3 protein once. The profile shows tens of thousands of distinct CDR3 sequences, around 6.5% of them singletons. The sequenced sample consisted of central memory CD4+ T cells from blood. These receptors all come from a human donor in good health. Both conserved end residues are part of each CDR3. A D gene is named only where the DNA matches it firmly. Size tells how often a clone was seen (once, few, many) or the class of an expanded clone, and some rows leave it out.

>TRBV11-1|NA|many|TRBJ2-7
TGTGCCAGCAGCTTAACGGACAGATCCTACGAGCAGTACTTC
CASSLTDRSYEQYF
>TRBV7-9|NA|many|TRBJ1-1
TGTGCCAGCAGCTTAGTGAGATCGCAGATGAACACTGAAGCTTTCTTT
CASSLVRSQMNTEAFF
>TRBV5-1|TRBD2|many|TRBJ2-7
TGCGCCAGCAGCTTGATGGCGGGAGGGCCGAGTGAGCAGTACTTC
CASSLMAGGPSEQYF
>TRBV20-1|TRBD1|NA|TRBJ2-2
TGCAGTGCTCGCAGACAGGGGCTCGGGGAGCTGTTTTTT
CSARRQGLGELFF
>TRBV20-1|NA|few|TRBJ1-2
TGCAGTGCTAGAGCGGCAGGTTATGGCTACACCTTC
CSARAAGYGYTF
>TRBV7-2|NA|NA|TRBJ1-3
TGTGCCAGCAGCTTAGACGGTACCTCTGGAAACACCATATATTTT
CASSLDGTSGNTIYF
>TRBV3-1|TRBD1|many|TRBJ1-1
TGTGCCAGCAGCCCTCGACAGGGCAGGACTGAAGCTTTCTTT
CASSPRQGRTEAFF
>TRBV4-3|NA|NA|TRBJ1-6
TGCGCCAGCAGCGCGGACAGTAATTCACCCCTCCACTTT
CASSADSNSPLHF
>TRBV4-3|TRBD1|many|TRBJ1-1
TGCGCCAGCAGCCAAGCCCGACAGGGGGGTCCTGAAGCTTTCTTT
CASSQARQGGPEAFF
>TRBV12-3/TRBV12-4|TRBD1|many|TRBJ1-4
TGTGCCAGCAGTCTTCGACAGGGTGGGGAAAAACTGTTTTTT
CASSLRQGGEKLFF
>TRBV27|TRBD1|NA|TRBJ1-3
TGTGCCAGCAGTCTCGACAGGGGCGCTGGAAACACCATATATTTT
CASSLDRGAGNTIYF
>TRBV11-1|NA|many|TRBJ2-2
TGTGCCAGCAGCACCCCACGCCTGACAGCCAAACCTAAAAACACCGGGGAGCTGTTTTTT
CASSTPRLTAKPKNTGELFF
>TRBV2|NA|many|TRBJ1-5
TGTGCCAGCAGTGTAGGGACGAGGCAGCCCCAGCATTTT
CASSVGTRQPQHF
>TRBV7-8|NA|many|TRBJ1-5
TGTGCCAGCAGCCCGCGAATAAATCAGCCCCAGCATTTT
CASSPRINQPQHF
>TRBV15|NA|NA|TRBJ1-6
TGTGCCACCAGCAGAGTAGTCGGTTCACCCCTCAACTTT
CATSRVVGSPLNF
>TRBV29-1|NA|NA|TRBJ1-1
TGCAGCGCCCCACAGGGCACTGAAGCTTTCTTT
CSAPQGTEAFF
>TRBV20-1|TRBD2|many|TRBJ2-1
TGCAGTGCTACTCGTACTAGCGACAATGAGCAGTTCTTC
CSATRTSDNEQFF
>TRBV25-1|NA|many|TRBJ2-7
TGTGCCAGCCCTGAAAGGCGTTACGGAACCTACGAGCAGTACTTC
CASPERRYGTYEQYF
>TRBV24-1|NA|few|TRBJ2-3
TGTGCCACCAGTGATCCCAGGGAGGGGGTCGGAGATACGCAGTATTTT
CATSDPREGVGDTQYF
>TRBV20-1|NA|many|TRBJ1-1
TGCAGTGCTACACAGACAGGAAGGAGTACTGAAGCTTTCTTT
CSATQTGRSTEAFF
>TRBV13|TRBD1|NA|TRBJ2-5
TGTGCCAGCAGCTTAGAAGAGGGACAGGCAAAGACCCAGTACTTC
CASSLEEGQAKTQYF
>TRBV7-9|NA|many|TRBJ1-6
TGTGCCAGCAGCTTAGGGGTAGGAAAAGAGAATTCACCCCTCCACTTT
CASSLGVGKENSPLHF
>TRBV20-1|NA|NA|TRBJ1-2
TGCAGTGCTCCTGACAACGACTATGGCTACACCTTC
CSAPDNDYGYTF
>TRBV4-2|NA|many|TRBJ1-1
TGTGCCAGCAGCCAAGATTACCGAAACACTGAAGCTTTCTTT
CASSQDYRNTEAFF
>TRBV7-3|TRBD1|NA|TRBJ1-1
TGTGCCAGCAGCTTATCGAGGGACAGGGCTGAAGCTTTCTTT
CASSLSRDRAEAFF
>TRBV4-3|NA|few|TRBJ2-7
TGCGCCAGCAGCCAAGTGATCGAGGGAGAGCAGTACTTC
CASSQVIEGEQYF
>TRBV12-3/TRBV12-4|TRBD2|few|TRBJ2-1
TGTGCCAGCGGGGGGGGCAATGAGCAGTTCTTC
CASGGGNEQFF
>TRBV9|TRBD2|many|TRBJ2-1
TGTGCCAGCAGCGATCCTAGCGGGGCCCTAAGCTCCTACAATGAGCAGTTCTTC
CASSDPSGALSSYNEQFF
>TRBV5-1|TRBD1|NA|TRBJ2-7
TGCGCCAGCAGCTTCCGGGACAGTGGGTTGGAGCAGTACTTC
CASSFRDSGLEQYF
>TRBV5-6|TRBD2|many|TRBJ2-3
TGTGCCAGCAGGCGAGGACTAGCCGGCACAGATACGCAGTATTTT
CASRRGLAGTDTQYF
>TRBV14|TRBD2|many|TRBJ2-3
TGTGCCAGCAGCCAAGAGGGAGCGGGAGCCCCAGATACGCAGTATTTT
CASSQEGAGAPDTQYF
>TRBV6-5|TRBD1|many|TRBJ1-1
TGTGCCAGCAGTTACTTTGGGACAGGGAACACTGAAGCTTTCTTT
CASSYFGTGNTEAFF
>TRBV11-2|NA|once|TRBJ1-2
TGTGCCAGCAGCTTAGTTGAGGCGACGGGGCATGGCTACACCTTC
CASSLVEATGHGYTF
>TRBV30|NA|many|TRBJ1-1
TGTGCCTGGAGCTATGGGATGAACACTGAAGCTTTCTTT
CAWSYGMNTEAFF
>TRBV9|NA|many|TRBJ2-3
TGTGCCAGCAGCGTATTGATACTTGGGGATACGCAGTATTTT
CASSVLILGDTQYF
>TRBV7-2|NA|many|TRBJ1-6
TGTGCCAGCAGCTTAGCGGCACGGAGCTCCTATAATTCACCCCTCCACTTT
CASSLAARSSYNSPLHF